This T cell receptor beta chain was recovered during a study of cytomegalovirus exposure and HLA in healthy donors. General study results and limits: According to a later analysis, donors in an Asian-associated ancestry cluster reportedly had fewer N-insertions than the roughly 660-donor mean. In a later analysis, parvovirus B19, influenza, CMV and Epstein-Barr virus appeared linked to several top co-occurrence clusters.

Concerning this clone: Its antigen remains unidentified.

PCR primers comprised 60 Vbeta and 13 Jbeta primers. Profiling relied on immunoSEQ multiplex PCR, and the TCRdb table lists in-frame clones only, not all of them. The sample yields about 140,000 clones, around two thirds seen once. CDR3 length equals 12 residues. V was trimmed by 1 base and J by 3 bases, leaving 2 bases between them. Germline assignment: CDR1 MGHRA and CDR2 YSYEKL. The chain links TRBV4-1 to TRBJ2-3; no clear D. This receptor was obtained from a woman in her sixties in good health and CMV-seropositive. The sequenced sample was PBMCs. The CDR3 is CASSQATDTQYF. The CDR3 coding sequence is TGCGCCAGCAGCCAAGCGACAGATACGCAGTATTTT.